The 30 T cell receptor beta chains below come from one sample, sequenced in a study of T cell repertoires in cytomegalovirus infection. Their specific antigens are unknown. TCRdb re-called the reads with MiXCR, one entry per CDR3 protein. This table holds roughly 990,000 distinct CDR3 sequences, roughly 30% found once. The sequencing here drew on cultured CD8+ T cells from PBMCs, taken from culture after CMV antigen stimulation. These receptors were collected from a human donor in good health (CMV status not recorded). Some clones in this sample may be carry-over from other donors' samples.

V gene TRBV7-9 combines with J gene TRBJ1-1; D not certain. This CDR3 spans 15 amino acids. The germline V and J ends were trimmed by 4 bases and 4 bases, with 16 bases remaining between them. Germline loops: CDR1 SEHNR, CDR2 FQNEAQ (reference sequence). The CDR3 is CASSSTLTVRTEAFF. Written as DNA, the CDR3 is TGTGCCAGCAGCTCCACGTTGACGGTTCGCACTGAAGCTTTCTTT.

The chain uses TRBV6-6 and TRBJ2-7; D might be TRBD1 (5 bases). V was cut by 8 bases and J by 3 bases, with 11 bases left in between. The germline V gene encodes CDR1 MNHNY and CDR2 SVGAGI (reference sequence). The CDR3 contains 12 residues. In DNA form, the CDR3 reads TGTGCCAGCGCAGGGTGGAGCTACGAGCAGTACTTC. Its protein product is CASAGWSYEQYF.

V and J are TRBV7-9 and TRBJ2-1; 7 nucleotides align to TRBD1. CDR3 size: 15 residues. Germline assignment: CDR1 SEHNR and CDR2 FQNEAQ (reference sequence). V lost 5 bases, J lost 5 bases, and 9 bases stayed unmatched. The CDR3 sequence: CASSVERGPDNEQFF. The CDR3 nucleotides are TGTGCCAGCAGCGTAGAGAGGGGGCCGGACAATGAGCAGTTCTTC.

The V gene is TRBV7-6, the J gene TRBJ2-7; a weak D match, TRBD2 (5 bases). Trimming removed 0 bases from V and 2 bases from J, with 11 bases in between. The CDR3 covers 15 residues. The germline CDR1 and CDR2 sequences are SGHVS and FNYEAQ. The CDR3 DNA follows: TGTGCCAGCAGCTTAGCGCGTTCGGGGACCTACGAGCAGTACTTC. Translated: CASSLARSGTYEQYF.

This CDR3 is CASSLGQPLDEQFF. The DNA of the CDR3 is TGTGCCAGCAGCCTGGGACAGCCCCTCGATGAGCAGTTCTTC. The gene calls are TRBV3-1 and TRBJ2-1; 7 bases match TRBD1. With V trimmed by 4 bases and J by 8 bases, 8 bases remained unmatched. Germline-derived CDR1 and CDR2 are LGHDT and YNNKEL (reference sequence). The CDR3 runs 14 residues.

This clonotype was found a few times. The CDR3 sequence: CASSSWTSSYEQYV. In nucleotides, the CDR3 is TGTGCCAGCAGTTCCTGGACTTCCTCCTACGAGCAGTACGTC. The V call is TRBV6-2 or TRBV6-3, the J call TRBJ2-7; a weak D match, TRBD2 (5 bases). In germline, CDR1 is MNHEY, CDR2 SVGEGT. This CDR3 is built from 14 residues. V was shortened by 4 bases and J by 0 bases, with 10 bases between the two germline ends.

This rearrangement joins TRBV4-1 to TRBJ1-1; 8 nucleotides line up with TRBD1. The CDR3 is 14 residues long. In germline, CDR1 is MGHRA, CDR2 YSYEKL. V trimming: 1 base; J trimming: 6 bases; junction bases outside the gene matches: 4. CDR3 coding DNA: TGCGCCAGCAGCCAAGTTTCAGGGGGCCCTGAAGCTTTCTTT. It specifies CASSQVSGGPEAFF.

The chain joins TRBV7-9 to TRBJ1-2; D might be TRBD1 (6 bases). This CDR3 is 15 amino acids long. Germline-derived CDR1 and CDR2 are SEHNR and FQNEAQ (reference sequence). Trimming cost V 4 bases and J 7 bases, with 19 bases left between them. In DNA, the CDR3 is TGTGCCAGCAGCTCATCCTACAGGGAGCTAGGTGGCTACACCTTC. It yields the protein CASSSSYRELGGYTF. The whole variable domain, remainder taken from reference TRBV7-9 and TRBJ1-2, is DTGVSQNPRHKITKRGQNVTFRCDPISEHNRLYWYRQTLGQGPEFLTYFQNEAQLEKSRLLSDRFSAERPKGSFSTLEIQRTEQGDSAMYLCASSSSYRELGGYTFGSGTRLTVV.

This chain connects TRBV15 to TRBJ1-1; tentatively, D is TRBD1 (6 bases). The ends were cut back, 0 bases at V and 11 bases at J, with 16 bases in the middle. The CDR3 runs to 14 residues. Germline V lookup: CDR1 LNHNV, CDR2 YYDKDF (reference sequence). The chain's CDR3 is CATSRDRGGLGAFF. The CDR3 DNA reads as TGTGCCACCAGCAGAGATCGTGGGGGCTTAGGTGCTTTCTTT.

The rearrangement links TRBV7-9 to TRBJ2-1; 10 nucleotides agree with TRBD2. The CDR3 sequence is 14 residues long. V trimming: 5 bases; J trimming: 8 bases; junction bases outside the gene matches: 6. Germline CDR1 SEHNR, CDR2 FQNEAQ (reference sequence). CDR3 amino acids: CASSPAGGFDEQFF. The CDR3, as DNA: TGTGCCAGCAGCCCAGCGGGGGGGTTCGATGAGCAGTTCTTC.

The V and J genes are TRBV29-1 and TRBJ2-5; D possibly corresponds to TRBD2 (5 bases). This CDR3 comprises 13 residues. Germline CDR1 SQVTM, CDR2 ANQGSEA. The V and J ends lost 5 bases and 0 bases respectively, with 10 bases between them. CDR3 sequence: CSVRREYQETQYF. As DNA, the CDR3 is TGCAGCGTTCGAAGGGAGTACCAAGAGACCCAGTACTTC.

This clonotype occurred many times. This chain uses TRBV7-9 with TRBJ2-7; unclear D gene. The V gene lost 4 bases and the J gene lost 4 bases, with 14 bases spanning the gap. Germline V CDR1 and CDR2: SEHNR, FQNEAQ (reference sequence). The CDR3 is made up of 14 amino acids. CDR3 protein: CASSSSPTGYEQYF. The CDR3 region has the DNA TGTGCCAGCAGCTCATCTCCAACCGGGTACGAGCAGTACTTC.

This clonotype was detected once. The chain joins TRBV12-3 or TRBV12-4 to TRBJ2-3; 8 bases are a match to TRBD2. V shed 7 bases, J shed 1 base, and the junction held 4 bases outside the gene matches. The CDR3 runs 14 residues. CDR3 sequence reads: CASTISGGTDTQYF. The DNA of the CDR3 is TGTGCCAGCACCATTAGCGGGGGCACAGATACGCAGTATTTT.

The chain couples TRBV4-3 to TRBJ1-1; weak D call: TRBD1 (5 bases). V lost 1 base and J lost 7, with 16 bases in between. From germline, CDR1 is LGHNA and CDR2 YSLEER. The CDR3 is 15 residues long. The DNA for the CDR3 is TGCGCCAGCAGCCAAGCGGGGGAAGGGATGGTTGAAGCTTTCTTT. Its translation: CASSQAGEGMVEAFF.

The V call is TRBV12-3 or TRBV12-4, the J call TRBJ2-7; D is undetermined. The germline V and J ends were trimmed by 5 bases and 5 bases, with 10 bases remaining between them. The length of the CDR3 is 12 residues. CDR3 residues: CASSPRLDEQYF. The CDR3 nucleotides are TGTGCCAGCAGTCCCCGGCTCGACGAGCAGTACTTC.

The rearrangement joins TRBV27 to TRBJ1-2; 7 bases are a match to TRBD1. The germline V gene encodes CDR1 MNHEY and CDR2 SMNVEV (reference sequence). J was trimmed by 1 base and V by 5 bases; bases with no gene match: 4. This CDR3 is 14 amino acids long. The CDR3 sequence: CASSRQGSNYGYTF. For the CDR3, the DNA is TGTGCCAGCAGTAGACAGGGTAGTAACTATGGCTACACCTTC.

This clonotype was observed a handful of times. This chain joins TRBV6-6 and TRBJ2-3; D is ambiguous. The germline V gene has CDR1 MNHNY and CDR2 SVGAGI (reference sequence). V gave up 6 bases and J gave up 0 bases, with 19 bases separating them. The CDR3 runs 17 residues. CDR3 nucleotide sequence: TGTGCCAGCAGCCGCTTTAGAACACCGGCGAGCACAGATACGCAGTATTTT. Protein: CASSRFRTPASTDTQYF.

This clonotype was counted only a few times. The rearrangement links TRBV7-2 to TRBJ2-7, with 9 bases matching TRBD2. V was clipped by 0 bases and J by 5 bases; unmatched bases: 8. The CDR3 has 16 amino acids. Germline V gene lookup returns CDR1 SGHTA and CDR2 FQGNSA. The CDR3 region has the DNA TGTGCCAGCAGCTTAGCGTTCGCTAGCGGGAACCACGAGCAGTACTTC. It encodes CASSLAFASGNHEQYF.

The chain combines TRBV7-9 with TRBJ2-3, with unresolved D. Germline lookup yields CDR1 SEHNR and CDR2 FQNEAQ (reference sequence). Trimming left V 3 bases short and J 0 bases short, with 13 bases between. The CDR3 length is 16 residues. For the CDR3, the DNA is TGTGCCAGCAGCTTTAGGACCGCCGCCAGCACAGATACGCAGTATTTT. Translating it yields CASSFRTAASTDTQYF.

The rearrangement joins TRBV7-8 to TRBJ1-4, with D perhaps matching TRBD1 (6 bases). The ends were cut back, 4 bases at V and 3 bases at J, with 21 bases in the middle. Germline-derived CDR1 and CDR2 are SGHVS and FQNEAQ. The CDR3 length is 18 residues. The CDR3 here is CASSWGPGDPASNEKLFF. The DNA of the CDR3 is TGTGCCAGCAGCTGGGGGCCCGGGGACCCAGCGTCTAATGAAAAACTGTTTTTT.

This chain uses TRBV6-1 with TRBJ1-2; possible D gene TRBD1, 6 bases. Trimming removed 9 bases from V and 4 bases from J, with 18 bases in between. The germline CDR1 and CDR2 sequences are MNHNS and SASEGT. This CDR3 comprises 14 residues. The CDR3 region has the DNA TGTGCCAGTCTACAGGGAAATATTGCCTATGGCTACACCTTC. It yields the protein CASLQGNIAYGYTF.

The J gene is TRBJ1-1, the V gene TRBV7-3; D may be TRBD1 (6 bases). The CDR3 runs to 13 residues. Germline CDR1 is SGHTA and CDR2 is FQGTGA. The V and J ends lost 3 bases and 5 bases respectively, with 10 bases between them. The CDR3 protein is CASSFRGATEAFF. Written as DNA, the CDR3 is TGTGCCAGCAGCTTCCGGGGGGCGACTGAAGCTTTCTTT.

In its sample, this clonotype was seen a few times. The chain joins TRBV6-2 or TRBV6-3 to TRBJ2-3; 9 bases map to TRBD2. This CDR3 comprises 16 residues. V was pared by 4 bases and J by 5 bases, with 10 bases of the junction left unmatched. CDR1 is MNHEY and CDR2 is SVGEGT in the germline V gene. DNA of the CDR3: TGTGCCAGCAGTTCCCTGAGCGGGGGGCCGGGAGATACGCAGTATTTT. As protein: CASSSLSGGPGDTQYF.

Remarks on this clonotype: Its ends do not fully match the called genes, so a read error is possible. This sequence joins TRBV11-2 and TRBJ2-7, with TRBD1 matching 9 bases. The CDR3 sequence is 13 residues long. Germline V gene sequence: CDR1 SGHAT, CDR2 FQNNGV. The CDR3 DNA sequence: TGTGCCAGCAGCTTAGGCCCGGGACAGGGTGAAGACTTC. Protein product: CASSLGPGQGEDF.

This chain links TRBV10-3 with TRBJ2-3, with unresolved D. The CDR3 loop spans 13 amino acids. From germline, CDR1 is ENHRY and CDR2 SYGVKD. The V gene lost 3 bases and the J gene lost 1 base, with 5 bases spanning the gap. The CDR3 DNA is TGTGCCATCAGTGACCGGGGCACAGATACGCAGTATTTT. It is translated as CAISDRGTDTQYF.

On this clonotype: Given a much more abundant clone one base away, this may be a read error. The chain's CDR3 is CANSLFVAGRINQPQHF. In DNA, the CDR3 is TGTGCCAACAGCTTATTCGTCGCTGGGAGGATTAATCAGCCCCAGCATTTT. The genes are TRBV7-9 and TRBJ1-5; unclear D gene. There are 17 residues in the CDR3. The germline V gene has CDR1 SEHNR and CDR2 FQNEAQ (reference sequence).

The count of this clonotype is one. This rearrangement joins TRBV19 to TRBJ1-1; possibly TRBD1 for D (5 bases). V lost 1 base and J 2 bases, leaving 11 bases between the germline ends. This CDR3 comprises 15 residues. The V gene's germline CDR1 is LNHDA and CDR2 SQIVND (reference sequence). CDR3 loop: CASSIGVTGNTEAFF. The CDR3 nucleotides read TGTGCCAGTAGTATAGGAGTTACAGGCAACACTGAAGCTTTCTTT.

This clonotype was seen a handful of times. This chain links TRBV12-3 or TRBV12-4 with TRBJ2-1, with D uncertain. The CDR3 sequence is 13 residues long. V lost 3 bases and J 5 bases, leaving 8 bases between the germline ends. The CDR3 here is CASSFAPDNEQFF. CDR3 DNA: TGTGCCAGCAGTTTCGCCCCAGACAATGAGCAGTTCTTC.

On this clonotype itself: Mismatch with germline at one junction end may stem from a read error. The chain couples TRBV29-1 to TRBJ2-7, with D maybe TRBD1 (5 bases). This CDR3 has 13 amino acids. Germline V gene data show CDR1 as SQVTM and CDR2 as ANQGSEA. The DNA of the CDR3 is TGCAGCGTTGAAGATGCAGGGAACTACGAGCAGCACTTC. Residues: CSVEDAGNYEQHF.

This clonotype was observed once. A read error is possible here, since a much larger clone lies one base away. This chain links TRBV7-2 with TRBJ2-3, with D perhaps matching TRBD1 (5 bases). CDR1 SGHTA and CDR2 FQGNSA come from the germline V gene. This CDR3 has 13 residues. CDR3 region: CVVETALTDTQYF. The CDR3 coding sequence is TGTGTCGTCGAGACAGCCCTCACAGATACGCAGTATTTT.